These 7 T cell receptor beta chains were all obtained from the same sample, sequenced in a study of T-cell reconstitution after alpha-beta-depleted transplantation in children. Preparation of the TCRbeta library was carried out with unique molecular identifiers. Each CDR3 protein is one row after TCRdb ran MiXCR on the PCR reads. The data show roughly 670,000 distinct CDR3 sequences, around 13% seen once. Sequences were derived from PBMCs, sampled before TCRalphabeta/CD19-depleted stem cell transplant. The receptors here all came from a girl aged 2 to 10 with congenital amegakaryocytic thrombocytopenia, due to receive a stem cell transplant.

This clonotype was found once. A much larger clone differs from this one at a single base, so this may be a read error. The conserved phenylalanine or tryptophan normally closing the CDR3 is absent here, so this likely arose from a read error. This chain links TRBV20-1 with TRBJ2-7; 8 nucleotides agree with TRBD1. CDR3 size: 16 residues. V was pared by 0 bases and J by 4 bases, with 11 bases of the junction left unmatched. From germline, CDR1 is DFQATT and CDR2 SNEGSKA (reference sequence). CDR3 sequence reads: CSARDPRRDRYYEQYL. The CDR3, as DNA: TGCAGTGCTAGAGATCCCCGCCGGGACAGGTATTACGAGCAGTACCTC.

This clonotype was recorded many times. The chain has TRBV20-1 and TRBJ2-7, with D unresolved. This CDR3 region has 15 residues. Germline assignment: CDR1 DFQATT and CDR2 SNEGSKA (reference sequence). Trimming took 0 bases from V and 2 from J, leaving 14 bases between them. CDR3 amino acids: CSARDPQRRTYEQYF. For the CDR3, the DNA is TGCAGTGCTAGAGATCCCCAGCGACGGACCTACGAGCAGTACTTC.

This clonotype has a count of ten or more. This chain links TRBV20-1 with TRBJ1-4, with 9 bases matching TRBD1. Germline loops: CDR1 DFQATT, CDR2 SNEGSKA (reference sequence). The CDR3 length is 14 residues. With V trimmed by 6 bases and J by 10 bases, 12 bases remained unmatched. DNA of the CDR3: TGCAGTGCGGAATGGACAGGGGAGTTTCGAAAACTGTTTTTT. Translating it yields CSAEWTGEFRKLFF.

This clonotype was counted only a few times. The chain recombines TRBV5-1 with TRBJ2-2; a weak D match, TRBD1 (5 bases). Trimming took off 4 bases at V and 2 bases at J, with 9 bases between the two ends. The germline V gene has CDR1 SGHRS and CDR2 YFSETQ. This CDR3 is built from 14 residues. The CDR3 region is CASSRGFNTGELFF. The CDR3 DNA reads TGCGCCAGCAGCAGGGGCTTTAACACCGGGGAGCTGTTTTTT.

This clonotype was picked up a small number of times. This sequence joins TRBV20-1 and TRBJ2-5; 7 bases map to TRBD2. After removal of 3 bases from V and 3 bases from J, the junction contained 10 bases not matched to a gene. This CDR3 is 15 amino acids long. In germline, CDR1 is DFQATT, CDR2 SNEGSKA (reference sequence). The CDR3 DNA is TGCAGTGCTAGCACCGTTCGGGCGGGAGAAGAGACCCAGTACTTC. Residues: CSASTVRAGEETQYF.

V usage is TRBV20-1 and J usage is TRBJ2-5, with D unclear. The CDR3 is 13 residues long. V was trimmed by 6 bases and J by 1 base, leaving 12 bases between them. CDR1 is DFQATT and CDR2 is SNEGSKA in the germline V gene (reference sequence). The CDR3 coding sequence is TGCAGTGCGCAAGGCGCCCTCCAAGAGACCCAGTACTTC. It yields the protein CSAQGALQETQYF.

This clonotype was observed many times. This chain links TRBV29-1 with TRBJ2-4; D possibly corresponds to TRBD2 (6 bases). With 4 bases removed from V and 0 bases from J, the gap between germline ends came to 7 bases. In germline, CDR1 is SQVTM, CDR2 ANQGSEA. This CDR3 has 13 residues. In nucleotides, the CDR3 is TGCAGCGTTGGCGGGACAGCCAAAAACATTCAGTACTTC. This translates into CSVGGTAKNIQYF.